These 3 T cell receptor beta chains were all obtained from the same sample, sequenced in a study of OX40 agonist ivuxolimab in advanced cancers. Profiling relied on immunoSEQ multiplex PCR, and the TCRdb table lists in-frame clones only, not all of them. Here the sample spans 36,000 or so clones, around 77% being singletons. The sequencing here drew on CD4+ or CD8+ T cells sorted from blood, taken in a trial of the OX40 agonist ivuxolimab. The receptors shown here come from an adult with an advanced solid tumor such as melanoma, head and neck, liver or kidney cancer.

In nucleotides, the CDR3 is TGTGCCAGCAGCCCCGGGACTAGCGGGGTCCTTTCTGAGCAGTTCTTC. It translates to CASSPGTSGVLSEQFF. The chain employs TRBV9 and TRBJ2-1; 13 bases fit TRBD2. Trimming took 4 bases from V and 9 from J; bases not matched to a gene: 10. Germline V lookup: CDR1 SGDLS, CDR2 YYNGEE. The CDR3 is 16 amino acids.

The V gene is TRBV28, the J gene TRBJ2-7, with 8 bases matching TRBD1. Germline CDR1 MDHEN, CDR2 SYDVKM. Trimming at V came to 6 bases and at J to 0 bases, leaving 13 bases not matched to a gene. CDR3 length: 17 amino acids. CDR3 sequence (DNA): TGTGCCAGCAGCTTGGGACAGGTATGGAGGTCCTCCTACGAGCAGTACTTC. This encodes CASSLGQVWRSSYEQYF.

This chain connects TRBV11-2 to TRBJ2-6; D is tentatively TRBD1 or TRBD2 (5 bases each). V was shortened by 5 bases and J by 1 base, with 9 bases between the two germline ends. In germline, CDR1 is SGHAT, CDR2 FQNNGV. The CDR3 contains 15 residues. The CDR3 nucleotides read TGTGCCAGCAGCCCGGGGCTGTCTGGGGCCAACGTCCTGACTTTC. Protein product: CASSPGLSGANVLTF.